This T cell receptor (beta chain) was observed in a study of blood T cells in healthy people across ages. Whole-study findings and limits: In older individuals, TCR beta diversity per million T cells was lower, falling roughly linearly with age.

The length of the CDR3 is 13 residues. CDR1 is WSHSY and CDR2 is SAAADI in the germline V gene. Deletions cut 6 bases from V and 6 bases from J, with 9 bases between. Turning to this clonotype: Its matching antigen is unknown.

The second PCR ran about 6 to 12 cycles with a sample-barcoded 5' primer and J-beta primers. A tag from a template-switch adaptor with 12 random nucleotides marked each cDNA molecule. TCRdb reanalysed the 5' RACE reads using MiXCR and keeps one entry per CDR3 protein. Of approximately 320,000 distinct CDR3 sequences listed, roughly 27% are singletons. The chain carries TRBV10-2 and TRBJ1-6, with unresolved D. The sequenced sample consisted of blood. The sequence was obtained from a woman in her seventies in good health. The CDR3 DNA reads TGCGCCAGCAGGGACCAATCTAATTCACCCCTCCACTTT. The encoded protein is CASRDQSNSPLHF.